These 22 T cell receptor beta chains were sequenced from one sample in a study of T-cell reconstitution after alpha-beta-depleted transplantation in children. The authors prepared the TCRbeta library with unique molecular identifiers. Using its own MiXCR run on the PCR reads, TCRdb lists one record per CDR3 protein. The sample has about 280,000 distinct CDR3 sequences, around a tenth seen once. This specimen was peripheral blood, taken 180 days after TCRalphabeta/CD19-depleted stem cell transplant. These receptors came from a male patient aged 2-10 years who had a stem cell transplant for chronic granulomatous disease, so the T cells may come from the graft donor.

As to this clonotype: A much larger clone lies one base from this, so it may be a read error. The genes are TRBV27 and TRBJ1-2, with TRBD1 identical over 7 bases. This CDR3 is built from 15 residues. Looked up from germline, CDR1 is MNHEY and CDR2 is SMNVEV (reference sequence). The CDR3 spells CASSSIRGRGYGDTF. The CDR3 region has the DNA TGTGCCAGCAGTTCAATAAGGGGGCGGGGGTATGGCGACACCTTC.

This clonotype was found many times. This chain joins TRBV12-3 or TRBV12-4 and TRBJ2-5, with a weak D call TRBD2 (6 bases). Trimming took off 3 bases at V and 10 bases at J, with 18 bases between the two ends. The CDR3 totals 14 residues. CDR3 region: CASSLGTPLRDQYF. The CDR3, as DNA: TGTGCCAGCAGTTTGGGGACTCCTCTTAGGGACCAGTACTTC.

This clonotype was counted many times. The gene calls are TRBV20-1 and TRBJ1-5; 9 nucleotides agree with TRBD1. This CDR3 contains 13 residues. Germline CDR1 is DFQATT and CDR2 is SNEGSKA (reference sequence). With V trimmed by 5 bases and J by 7 bases, 6 bases remained unmatched. The CDR3 nucleotides read TGCAGTGCTCTGGACAGGGGAACCCAGCCCCAGCATTTT. This encodes CSALDRGTQPQHF.

This clonotype was seen only a few times. This chain connects TRBV4-2 to TRBJ2-1, with 11 bases matching TRBD1. The CDR3 covers 16 residues. V dropped 3 bases and J dropped 6; count of bases not matched to a gene: 7. Per the germline V gene, CDR1 is LGHNA and CDR2 is YNFKEQ. This chain's CDR3 is CASSHRTGGMVNEQFF. In DNA, the CDR3 is TGTGCCAGCAGCCACCGGACAGGGGGCATGGTCAATGAGCAGTTCTTC.

This clonotype was detected ten times or more. CDR3 bases: TGTGCCAGCAGATTCGGGGGGGCTGGGGCCAACGTCCTGACTTTC. Its protein product is CASRFGGAGANVLTF. This sequence joins TRBV12-3 or TRBV12-4 and TRBJ2-6; 8 nucleotides align to TRBD2. V lost 6 bases to trimming and J lost 2 bases; unmatched junction nucleotides: 3. This CDR3 is 15 amino acids long.

This clonotype was counted at least ten times. This CDR3 reads CASRPGTGGNNEQFF. In nucleotides, the CDR3 is TGTGCCAGCAGACCCGGGACAGGGGGAAACAATGAGCAGTTCTTC. The chain recombines TRBV12-3 or TRBV12-4 with TRBJ2-1, with TRBD1 matching over 11 bases. The CDR3 spans 15 residues. With V trimmed by 6 bases and J by 5 bases, 6 bases remained unmatched.

This clonotype was counted ten times or more. J is TRBJ1-2 and V is TRBV25-1; D possibly corresponds to TRBD1 (6 bases). The CDR3 has 14 residues. Looked up from germline, CDR1 is MGHDK and CDR2 is SYGVNS. With 1 base removed from V and 7 bases from J, the gap between germline ends came to 13 bases. This CDR3 reads CASSESGWGAGYTF. CDR3 nucleotide sequence: TGTGCCAGCAGTGAATCGGGCTGGGGGGCTGGCTACACCTTC.

This clonotype turned up a few times. This chain links TRBV6-1 with TRBJ1-5; 8 bases match TRBD1. Per the germline V gene, CDR1 is MNHNS and CDR2 is SASEGT. V lost 5 bases and J lost 2; bases outside the gene matches: 5. This CDR3 has 15 amino acids. The CDR3 sequence is CASSTDRAGNQPQHF. The CDR3 DNA reads TGTGCCAGCAGTACGGACAGGGCGGGCAATCAGCCCCAGCATTTT.

This clonotype was seen at least ten times. The chain uses TRBV7-2 and TRBJ2-7, with D possibly TRBD2 on 5 matching bases. From germline, CDR1 is SGHTA and CDR2 FQGNSA. The germline V and J ends were trimmed by 2 bases and 4 bases, with 15 bases remaining between them. This CDR3 spans 15 amino acids. Here the CDR3 DNA reads TGTGCCAGCAGCTTAATTACGGGAACGGGATACGAGCAGTACTTC. This translates into CASSLITGTGYEQYF.

This clonotype was seen repeatedly, ten times or more. This chain joins TRBV6-5 and TRBJ2-1; D remains unclear. Germline V gene data show CDR1 as MNHEY and CDR2 as SVGAGI. Trimming removed 5 bases from V and 2 bases from J, with 4 bases in between. The CDR3 runs 12 residues. The CDR3 DNA is TGTGCCAGCAGTAGGACCTACAATGAGCAGTTCTTC. This codes for CASSRTYNEQFF.

There are many counts of this clonotype. This chain joins TRBV10-3 and TRBJ2-1; 9 bases map to TRBD2. Trimming cost V 3 bases and J 9 bases; bases outside gene matches: 15. Germline-derived CDR1 and CDR2 are ENHRY and SYGVKD. The CDR3 runs 17 residues. The CDR3 here is CAISDFLPSGILVEQFF. The CDR3 nucleotides read TGTGCCATCAGTGATTTCCTCCCTAGCGGGATTTTGGTTGAGCAGTTCTTC.

About this clonotype itself: A much more abundant neighbour one base away suggests this may be a read error. The chain is built from TRBV7-2 and TRBJ1-2; D remains unclear. CDR1 and CDR2 (germline): SGHTA, FQGNSA. The CDR3 runs to 13 residues. The CDR3, as DNA: TGTGTCAGCAGCTCGACTCCGAATTATGGCTACACCTTC. Translating it yields CVSSSTPNYGYTF. Complete variable domain (other parts from reference TRBV7-2 and TRBJ1-2): GAGVSQSPSNKVTEKGKDVELRCDPISGHTALYWYRQSLGQGLEFLIYFQGNSAPDKSGLPSDRFSAERTGGSVSTLTIQRTQQEDSAVYLCVSSSTPNYGYTFGSGTRLTVV.

This clonotype was seen repeatedly, ten times or more. V usage is TRBV7-2 and J usage is TRBJ2-1; TRBD2 agrees at 8 bases. This CDR3 is built from 16 residues. The V segment lost 5 bases and the J segment 2 bases; nucleotides outside the gene matches: 8. Germline CDR1 reads SGHTA; CDR2 reads FQGNSA. The CDR3 nucleotides read TGTGCCAGCAGCCACTGGGGCGGGAGGACCTACAATGAGCAGTTCTTC. Residues: CASSHWGGRTYNEQFF.

This clonotype has more than one count but fewer than ten. The chain joins TRBV23-1 to TRBJ1-5, with 8 bases matching TRBD1. TRBV23-1 is an ORF for which the function is uncertain. V was pared by 3 bases and J by 3 bases, with 16 bases of the junction left unmatched. The CDR3 contains 19 residues. CDR3 DNA sequence: TGCGCCAGCAGTCATTGGGGGCGACAGGGGTCGACTTTCAATCAGCCCCAGCATTTT. Translated: CASSHWGRQGSTFNQPQHF.

This clonotype was counted many times. This sequence joins TRBV6-1 and TRBJ2-7; D may be TRBD1 or TRBD2 (6 bases each). V dropped 6 bases and J dropped 4 bases, with 16 bases sitting between them. The CDR3 contains 14 residues. Looked up from germline, CDR1 is MNHNS and CDR2 is SASEGT. CDR3 amino acids: CASREGGNGYEQYF. DNA of the CDR3: TGTGCCAGCAGAGAGGGGGGAAACGGGTACGAGCAGTACTTC.

This clonotype was seen at least ten times. The chain combines TRBV20-1 with TRBJ2-3; D is uncertain. Trimming cost V 0 bases and J 4 bases, with 5 bases left between them. Germline CDR1 DFQATT, CDR2 SNEGSKA (reference sequence). The CDR3 runs 12 residues. In DNA form, the CDR3 reads TGCAGTGCTAGAGACGCGGCAGATACGCAGTATTTT. This sequence encodes CSARDAADTQYF.

This clonotype was found a few times. This rearrangement joins TRBV19 to TRBJ2-1; 9 bases fit TRBD2. Germline V CDR1 and CDR2: LNHDA, SQIVND (reference sequence). J was trimmed by 0 bases and V by 2 bases; bases with no gene match: 17. The CDR3 covers 21 residues. The CDR3 region is CASSITPVLAGTASSYNEQFF. The CDR3 DNA reads TGTGCCAGTAGTATAACCCCGGTCCTAGCGGGAACAGCGTCCTCCTACAATGAGCAGTTCTTC.

This clonotype showed up many times. This chain connects TRBV5-4 to TRBJ1-2; TRBD1 matches at 7 bases. This CDR3 is 12 amino acids long. The junction had 2 bases not matched to a gene; V was cut back by 0 bases and J by 9 bases. In germline, CDR1 is SGHNT, CDR2 YYREEE (reference sequence). The CDR3 is CASSLEGASYTF. DNA of the CDR3: TGTGCCAGCAGCTTGGAGGGGGCTAGCTACACCTTC.

This clonotype has at least ten counts. V is TRBV20-1 and J is TRBJ2-3; D possibly corresponds to TRBD1 (5 bases). V was clipped by 5 bases and J by 0 bases, with 12 bases between them. CDR1 and CDR2 from the germline V gene are DFQATT and SNEGSKA (reference sequence). The CDR3 length is 14 residues. The CDR3 spells CSALRQGSTDTQYF. The CDR3 nucleotides are TGCAGTGCTCTCCGGCAGGGCAGCACAGATACGCAGTATTTT.

This clonotype was counted ten times or more. J is TRBJ2-1 and V is TRBV12-3 or TRBV12-4; D might be TRBD2 (7 bases). V was pared by 8 bases and J by 6 bases, with 14 bases between. The CDR3 is made up of 13 amino acids. The CDR3 DNA reads TGTGCCAGCGGAGGGGGGGTCAGCAATGAGCAGTTCTTC. Amino acids: CASGGGVSNEQFF.

This clonotype was seen many times. This rearrangement joins TRBV11-2 to TRBJ2-1, with 8 nucleotides matching TRBD2. The germline V gene has CDR1 SGHAT and CDR2 FQNNGV. J gave up 7 bases and V 5 bases, and 10 bases lay outside the gene matches. This CDR3 is 15 amino acids long. CDR3 sequence reads: CASSPRGGRRNEQFF. The CDR3 DNA reads as TGTGCCAGCAGCCCCAGGGGCGGGAGGCGTAATGAGCAGTTCTTC.

This clonotype was recorded at least ten times. This chain joins TRBV3-1 and TRBJ1-6; no clear D gene. Per germline, CDR1 LGHDT and CDR2 YNNKEL (reference sequence). This CDR3 is built from 16 residues. The ends were cut back, 1 base at V and 7 bases at J, with 14 bases in the middle. The CDR3 loop is CASSQADITSNSPLHF. CDR3 bases: TGTGCCAGCAGCCAAGCTGACATAACCAGCAATTCACCCCTCCACTTT.